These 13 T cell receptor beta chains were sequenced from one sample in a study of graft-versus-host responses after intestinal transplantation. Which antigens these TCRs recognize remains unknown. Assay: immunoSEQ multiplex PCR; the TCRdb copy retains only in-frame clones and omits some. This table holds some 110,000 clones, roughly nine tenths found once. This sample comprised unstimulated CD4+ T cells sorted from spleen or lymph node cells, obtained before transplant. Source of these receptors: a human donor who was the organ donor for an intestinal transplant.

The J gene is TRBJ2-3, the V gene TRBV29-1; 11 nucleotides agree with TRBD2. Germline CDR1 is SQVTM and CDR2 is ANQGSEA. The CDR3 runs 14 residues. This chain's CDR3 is CTTSGRYSTDTQYF. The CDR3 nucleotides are TGCACCACTAGCGGGAGATATAGCACAGATACGCAGTATTTT.

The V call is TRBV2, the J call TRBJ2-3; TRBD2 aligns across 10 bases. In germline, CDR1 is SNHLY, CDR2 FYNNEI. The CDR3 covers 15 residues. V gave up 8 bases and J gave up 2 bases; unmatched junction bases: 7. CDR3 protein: CASGRSGRTTDTQYF. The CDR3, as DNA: TGTGCCAGCGGCCGTAGCGGGAGGACCACAGATACGCAGTATTTT.

CDR3 region: CASGLAGGNTGELFF. In DNA form, the CDR3 reads TGTGCCAGCGGACTAGCGGGAGGGAACACCGGGGAGCTGTTTTTT. The rearrangement joins TRBV6-1 to TRBJ2-2, with 14 bases lining up with TRBD2. Germline V gene data show CDR1 as MNHNS and CDR2 as SASEGT. CDR3 length equals 15 residues. Germline trimming cut 8 bases from V and 1 base from J; bases unmatched to any gene: 0.

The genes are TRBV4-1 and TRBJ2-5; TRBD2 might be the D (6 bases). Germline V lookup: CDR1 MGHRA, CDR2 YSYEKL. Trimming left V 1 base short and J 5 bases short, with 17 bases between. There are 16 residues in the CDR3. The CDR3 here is CASSQGRLEGWETQYF. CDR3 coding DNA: TGCGCCAGCAGCCAAGGAAGACTGGAGGGATGGGAGACCCAGTACTTC.

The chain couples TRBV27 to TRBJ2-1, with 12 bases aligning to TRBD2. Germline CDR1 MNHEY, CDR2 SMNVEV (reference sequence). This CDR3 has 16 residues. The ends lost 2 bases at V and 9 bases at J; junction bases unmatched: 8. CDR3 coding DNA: TGTGCCAGCAGTTTACGGCCTAGCGGGAGGGAAGGTGAGCAGTTCTTC. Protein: CASSLRPSGREGEQFF.

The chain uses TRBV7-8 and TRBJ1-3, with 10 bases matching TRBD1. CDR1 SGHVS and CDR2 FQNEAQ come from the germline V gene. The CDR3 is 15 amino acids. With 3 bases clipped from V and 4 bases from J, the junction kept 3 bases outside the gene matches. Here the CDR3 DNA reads TGTGCCAGCAGCTTCGACAGGGGGCCCGGAAACACCATATATTTT. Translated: CASSFDRGPGNTIYF.

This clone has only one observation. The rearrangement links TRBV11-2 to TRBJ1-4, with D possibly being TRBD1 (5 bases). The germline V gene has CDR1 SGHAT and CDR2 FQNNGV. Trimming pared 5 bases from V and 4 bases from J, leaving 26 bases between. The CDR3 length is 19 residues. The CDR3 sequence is CASSRTKALKGTLNEKLFF. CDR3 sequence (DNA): TGTGCCAGCAGCCGAACGAAGGCCCTTAAAGGGACCCTTAATGAAAAACTGTTTTTT.

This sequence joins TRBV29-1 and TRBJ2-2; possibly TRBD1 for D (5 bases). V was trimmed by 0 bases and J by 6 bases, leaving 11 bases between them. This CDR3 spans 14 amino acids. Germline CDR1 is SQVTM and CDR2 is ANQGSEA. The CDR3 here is CSVEESGLAGELFF. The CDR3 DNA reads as TGCAGCGTTGAAGAATCAGGGCTGGCCGGGGAGCTGTTTTTT.

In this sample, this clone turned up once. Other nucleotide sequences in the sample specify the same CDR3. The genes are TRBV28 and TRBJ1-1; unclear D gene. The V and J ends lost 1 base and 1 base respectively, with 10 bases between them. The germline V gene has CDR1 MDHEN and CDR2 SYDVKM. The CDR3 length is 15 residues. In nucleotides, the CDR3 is TGTGCCAGCAGTTTATATGCGGATGGGAACACTGAAGCTTTCTTT. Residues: CASSLYADGNTEAFF.

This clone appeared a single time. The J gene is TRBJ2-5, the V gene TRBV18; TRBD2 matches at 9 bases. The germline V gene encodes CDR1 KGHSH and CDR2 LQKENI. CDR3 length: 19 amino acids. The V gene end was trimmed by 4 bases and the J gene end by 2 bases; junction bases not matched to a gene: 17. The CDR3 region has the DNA TGTGCCAGCTCACAAAGCGCTAGCGGGATTGCGTATAATCAAGAGACCCAGTACTTC. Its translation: CASSQSASGIAYNQETQYF.

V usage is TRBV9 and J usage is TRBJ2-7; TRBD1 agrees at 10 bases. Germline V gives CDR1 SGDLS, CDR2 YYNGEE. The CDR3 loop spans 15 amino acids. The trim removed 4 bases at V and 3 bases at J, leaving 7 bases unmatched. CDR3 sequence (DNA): TGTGCCAGCAGCTTTTCCGGGACAGGGGACTACGAGCAGTACTTC. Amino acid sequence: CASSFSGTGDYEQYF.

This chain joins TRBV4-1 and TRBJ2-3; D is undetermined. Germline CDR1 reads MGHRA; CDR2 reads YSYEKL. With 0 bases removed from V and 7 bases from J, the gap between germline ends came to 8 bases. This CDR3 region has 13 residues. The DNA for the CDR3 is TGCGCCAGCAGCCAAGAGGGATTAAATACGCAGTATTTT. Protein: CASSQEGLNTQYF.

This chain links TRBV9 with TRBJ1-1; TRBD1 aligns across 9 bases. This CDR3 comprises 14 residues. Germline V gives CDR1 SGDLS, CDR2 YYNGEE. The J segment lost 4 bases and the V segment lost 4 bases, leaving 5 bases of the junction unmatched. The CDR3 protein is CASSPQGAGTEAFF. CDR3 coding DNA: TGTGCCAGCAGCCCACAGGGGGCGGGCACTGAAGCTTTCTTT.